This TCR beta chain was identified during a study of blood T cell repertoires in COVID-19. Study information: The samples span acute and convalescent COVID-19 from the United States, Italy and Spain. The analysed material was cDNA or gDNA that came from T cells, B-cell-depleted T cells, or PBMCs.

This clone was seen only a few times. Source study methods: Quantification of nucleated cells was approximated via reference gene primer amplification. Measured with immunoSEQ multiplex PCR; TCRdb has only the in-frame clones, and not every one. The D gene and trimming were derived from the DNA, and the V and J assignments and clone size from that table. The sample holds 80,000 to 95,000 clones; approximately 88% are singletons and the top ten take approximately 3.1%. The TCR was taken from a woman in her 70s with acute or convalescent COVID-19. The source material was peripheral blood.

This CDR3 reads CASSQGTSGKGGADTQYF. CDR3 nucleotide sequence: TGTGCCAGCAGCCAAGGGACTAGCGGGAAAGGGGGCGCAGATACGCAGTATTTT. The gene calls are TRBV4-2 and TRBJ2-3, with TRBD2 matching over 12 bases. Germline V lookup: CDR1 LGHNA, CDR2 YNFKEQ. V was clipped by 1 base and J by 4 bases; unmatched bases: 9. The CDR3 contains 18 residues.